What follows is one T cell receptor (beta chain) and its context. Its antigen is still unknown. Germline V lookup: CDR1 MGHDK, CDR2 SYGVNS. This CDR3 contains 12 residues. The V end lost 8 bases, the J end lost 4 bases, and 11 bases lay between the germline ends. The authors obtained over 98% purity in all sorted populations. The data derive from a study of beta chain features in type 1 diabetes. Points from the study as a whole: Cells with high TCR expression could be over-represented when cDNA is sequenced. Unsettled here was the matter of whether HLA type influences TCRB rearrangement. Patients with Type 1 diabetes showed moderately but significantly shorter TCRB CDR3s in all four CD4+ subsets.

Of the isolated RNA, all was reverse transcribed, and so the sequenced material was expressed TCRB transcripts. Clones were sequenced by immunoSEQ multiplex PCR, and TCRdb holds only the in-frame ones, with some missing. The sample includes about 740,000 clones, around 15% of them seen just once. Input material: naive CD4+ T cells from blood. The rearrangement links TRBV25-1 to TRBJ1-2; the D gene is possibly TRBD1 (6 bases). The receptor was isolated from a man aged 18 to 29 with type 1 diabetes. This chain's CDR3 is CASGSGVYGYTF. The CDR3 DNA reads TGTGCCAGCGGATCAGGGGTCTATGGCTACACCTTC.